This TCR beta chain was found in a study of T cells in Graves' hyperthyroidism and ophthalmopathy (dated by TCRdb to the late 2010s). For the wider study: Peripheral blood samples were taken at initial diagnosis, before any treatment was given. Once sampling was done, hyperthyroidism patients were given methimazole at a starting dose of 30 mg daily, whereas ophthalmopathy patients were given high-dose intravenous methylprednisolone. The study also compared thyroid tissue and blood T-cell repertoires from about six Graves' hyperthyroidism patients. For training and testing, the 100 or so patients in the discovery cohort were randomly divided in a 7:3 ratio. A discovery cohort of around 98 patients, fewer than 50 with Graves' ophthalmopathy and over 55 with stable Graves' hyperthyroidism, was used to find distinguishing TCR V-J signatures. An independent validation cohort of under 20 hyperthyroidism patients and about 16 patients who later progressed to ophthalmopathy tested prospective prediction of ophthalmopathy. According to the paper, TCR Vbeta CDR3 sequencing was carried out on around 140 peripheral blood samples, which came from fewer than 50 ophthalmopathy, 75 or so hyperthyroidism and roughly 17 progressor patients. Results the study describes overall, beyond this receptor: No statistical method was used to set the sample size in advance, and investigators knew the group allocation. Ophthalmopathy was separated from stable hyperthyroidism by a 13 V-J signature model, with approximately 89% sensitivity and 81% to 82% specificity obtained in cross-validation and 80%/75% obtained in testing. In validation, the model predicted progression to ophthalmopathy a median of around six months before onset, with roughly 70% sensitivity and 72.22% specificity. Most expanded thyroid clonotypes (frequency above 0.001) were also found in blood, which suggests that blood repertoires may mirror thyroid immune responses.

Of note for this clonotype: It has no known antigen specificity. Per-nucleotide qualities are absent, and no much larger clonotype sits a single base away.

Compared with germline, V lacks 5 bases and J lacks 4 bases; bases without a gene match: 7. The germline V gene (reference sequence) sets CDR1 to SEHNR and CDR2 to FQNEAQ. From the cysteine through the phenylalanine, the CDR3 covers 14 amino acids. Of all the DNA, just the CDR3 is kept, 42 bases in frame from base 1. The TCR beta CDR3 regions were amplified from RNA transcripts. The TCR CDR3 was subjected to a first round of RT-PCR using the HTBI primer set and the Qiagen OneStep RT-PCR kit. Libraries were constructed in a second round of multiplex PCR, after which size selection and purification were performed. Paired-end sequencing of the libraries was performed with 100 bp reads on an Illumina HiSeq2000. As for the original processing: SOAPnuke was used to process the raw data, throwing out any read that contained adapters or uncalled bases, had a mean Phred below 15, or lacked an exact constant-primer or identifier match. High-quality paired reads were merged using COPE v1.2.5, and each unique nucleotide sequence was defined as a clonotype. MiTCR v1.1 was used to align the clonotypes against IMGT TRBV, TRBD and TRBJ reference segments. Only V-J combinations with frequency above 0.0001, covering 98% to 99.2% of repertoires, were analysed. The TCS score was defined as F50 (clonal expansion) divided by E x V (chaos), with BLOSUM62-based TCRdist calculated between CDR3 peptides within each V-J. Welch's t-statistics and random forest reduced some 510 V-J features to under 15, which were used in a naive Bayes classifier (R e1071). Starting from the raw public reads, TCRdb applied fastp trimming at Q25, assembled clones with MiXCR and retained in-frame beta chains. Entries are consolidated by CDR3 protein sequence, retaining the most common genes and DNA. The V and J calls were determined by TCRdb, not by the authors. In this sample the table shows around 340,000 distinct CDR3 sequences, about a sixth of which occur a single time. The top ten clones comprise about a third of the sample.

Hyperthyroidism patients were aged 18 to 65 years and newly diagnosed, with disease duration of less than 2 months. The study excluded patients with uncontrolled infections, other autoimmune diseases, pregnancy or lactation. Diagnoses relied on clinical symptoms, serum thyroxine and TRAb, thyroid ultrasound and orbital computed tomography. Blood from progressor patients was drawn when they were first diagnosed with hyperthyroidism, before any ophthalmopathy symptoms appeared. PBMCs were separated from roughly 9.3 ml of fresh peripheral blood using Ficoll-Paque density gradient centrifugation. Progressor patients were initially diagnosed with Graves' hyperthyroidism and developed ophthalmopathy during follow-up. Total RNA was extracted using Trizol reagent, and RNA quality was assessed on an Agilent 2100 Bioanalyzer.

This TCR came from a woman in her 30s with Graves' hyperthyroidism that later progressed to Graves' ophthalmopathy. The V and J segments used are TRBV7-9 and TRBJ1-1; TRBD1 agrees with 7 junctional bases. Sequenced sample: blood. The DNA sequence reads TGTGCCAGCAGCATGAGACAGGGTAGCACTGAAGCTTTCTTT. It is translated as CASSMRQGSTEAFF.